A single sample is the source of the 21 T cell receptor beta chains below, sequenced in a study of cytomegalovirus exposure and HLA in healthy donors. Method: immunoSEQ multiplex PCR; TCRdb's copy keeps in-frame clones and lacks some. The sample contains roughly 140,000 clones, 80% to 95% of which appear only once. The specimen sequenced was PBMCs. All receptors derive from a man between 18 and 35 years old in good health and CMV-seronegative.

The chain uses TRBV28 and TRBJ2-1, with no clear D. V was clipped by 3 bases and J by 8 bases, with 8 bases between them. The CDR3 runs 12 residues. CDR1 and CDR2 from the germline V gene are MDHEN and SYDVKM. The CDR3 loop is CASSFQVHEQFF. In nucleotides, the CDR3 is TGTGCCAGCAGTTTTCAGGTTCATGAGCAGTTCTTC.

The count of this clone is one. This sequence joins TRBV7-8 and TRBJ2-2; D not resolved. V was cut by 2 bases and J by 4 bases, with 8 bases left in between. Germline V gene data show CDR1 as SGHVS and CDR2 as FQNEAQ. This CDR3 region has 14 residues. The CDR3 nucleotides are TGTGCCAGCAGCTTACACGTGAGCACCGGGGAGCTGTTTTTT. As protein: CASSLHVSTGELFF.

The chain employs TRBV12-2 and TRBJ1-1; TRBD1 is the table's D call and was not checked against the DNA. TRBV12-2 is flagged as a pseudogene. The length of the CDR3 is 15 residues. This CDR3 is CASRLAGGADTEAFF. CDR3 sequence (DNA): TGTGCAAGTCGCTTAGCTGGGGGCGCGGACACTGAAGCTTTCTTT.

The chain links TRBV2 to TRBJ2-2; weak D call: TRBD2 (6 bases). The CDR3 has 17 residues. Germline-derived CDR1 and CDR2 are SNHLY and FYNNEI. The V gene lost 2 bases and the J gene lost 0 bases, with 13 bases spanning the gap. The DNA of the CDR3 is TGTGCCAGCAGTGAACGGGGGACCTTCGCGAACACCGGGGAGCTGTTTTTT. Protein product: CASSERGTFANTGELFF.

The chain combines TRBV18 with TRBJ2-2, with 7 bases lining up with TRBD1. This CDR3 comprises 14 residues. Germline values: CDR1 KGHSH, CDR2 LQKENI. Trimming took 3 bases from V and 7 from J; bases not matched to a gene: 5. This CDR3 reads CASSPQGDLGELFF. The DNA of the CDR3 is TGTGCCAGCTCACCGCAGGGGGACCTCGGGGAGCTGTTTTTT.

V usage is TRBV19 and J usage is TRBJ1-2, with 7 positions matching TRBD1. V gave up 5 bases and J gave up 4 bases; unmatched junction bases: 4. The CDR3 spans 13 residues. CDR1 and CDR2 (germline): LNHDA, SQIVND (reference sequence). The DNA for the CDR3 is TGTGCCAGTAGTTTGACAGGGCGCTATGGCTACACCTTC. It codes for CASSLTGRYGYTF.

This chain links TRBV6-1 with TRBJ2-7; a weak D match, TRBD1 (7 bases). The V gene's germline CDR1 is MNHNS and CDR2 SASEGT. CDR3 size: 14 residues. The ends were cut back, 7 bases at V and 4 bases at J, with 17 bases in the middle. In DNA, the CDR3 is TGTGCCAGCAAGGGCGGGACAGAGATTTACGAGCAGTACTTC. Translating gives CASKGGTEIYEQYF.

This clone appeared a few times. The chain carries TRBV18 and TRBJ2-7; D possibly corresponds to TRBD1 (5 bases). Trimming cost V 1 base and J 2 bases, with 18 bases left between them. Germline values: CDR1 KGHSH, CDR2 LQKENI. The CDR3 totals 17 residues. CDR3 DNA sequence: TGTGCCAGCTCACCACGCCCCCTAGGGGATCTCCCCTACGAGCAGTACGTC. This translates into CASSPRPLGDLPYEQYV.

The V gene is TRBV7-2, the J gene TRBJ2-7; 10 bases are shared with TRBD2. The CDR3 sequence is 15 residues long. Trimming cost V 1 base and J 3 bases; bases outside gene matches: 3. Germline CDR1 is SGHTA and CDR2 is FQGNSA. CDR3 residues: CASSLGGTSVYEQYV. The DNA for the CDR3 is TGTGCCAGCAGCTTAGGGGGGACTAGCGTCTACGAGCAGTACGTC.

This clone appeared a few times. V is TRBV7-9 and J is TRBJ1-2; D remains unclear. The germline V and J ends were trimmed by 4 bases and 4 bases, with 7 bases remaining between them. Per the germline V gene, CDR1 is SEHNR and CDR2 is FQNEAQ (reference sequence). This CDR3 is built from 12 residues. Written as DNA, the CDR3 is TGTGCCAGCAGCTCCCAGGCCTATGGCTACACCTTC. Translated, it gives CASSSQAYGYTF. Filled out from reference TRBV7-9 and TRBJ1-2, the complete variable domain reads DTGVSQNPRHKITKRGQNVTFRCDPISEHNRLYWYRQTLGQGPEFLTYFQNEAQLEKSRLLSDRFSAERPKGSFSTLEIQRTEQGDSAMYLCASSSQAYGYTFGSGTRLTVV.

This clone has just one count. The rearrangement joins TRBV15 to TRBJ1-3; a weak D match, TRBD1 (6 bases). Germline V gene data show CDR1 as LNHNV and CDR2 as YYDKDF (reference sequence). The CDR3 covers 17 residues. Trimming cost V 2 bases and J 0 bases, with 14 bases left between them. CDR3 in DNA: TGTGCCACCAGCAGATACCGACAGGCAGGCTCTGGAAACACCATATATTTT. Translation gives CATSRYRQAGSGNTIYF.

The chain joins TRBV6-9 to TRBJ2-7, with TRBD1 identical over 10 bases. V gave up 2 bases and J gave up 3 bases; unmatched junction bases: 1. Germline V gene sequence: CDR1 MNHGY, CDR2 SVAAGI. The CDR3 extends over 14 amino acids. The CDR3 spells CASSYRTGGYEQYV. CDR3 nucleotide sequence: TGTGCCAGCAGTTATAGGACAGGGGGCTACGAGCAGTACGTC.

This chain joins TRBV27 and TRBJ2-2; no reliable D call. Germline CDR1 MNHEY, CDR2 SMNVEV (reference sequence). V gave up 6 bases and J gave up 0 bases, with 5 bases separating them. The CDR3 length is 13 residues. The CDR3 loop is CASREPNTGELFF. CDR3 in DNA: TGTGCCAGCAGGGAGCCGAACACCGGGGAGCTGTTTTTT.

The chain links TRBV5-4 to TRBJ1-1; D unclear. Germline lookup yields CDR1 SGHNT and CDR2 YYREEE (reference sequence). The V end was cut by 0 bases, the J end by 0 bases, with 12 bases between. The CDR3 is 16 amino acids. Written as DNA, the CDR3 is TGTGCCAGCAGCTTGGTTAATGGGCCGTTGAACACTGAAGCTTTCTTT. Translating gives CASSLVNGPLNTEAFF.

The J gene is TRBJ1-5, the V gene TRBV4-1; D may be TRBD1 (6 bases). The CDR3 is 17 residues long. The V gene lost 1 base and the J gene lost 2 bases, with 15 bases spanning the gap. The V gene's germline CDR1 is MGHRA and CDR2 YSYEKL. The CDR3 loop is CASSQGRAGAGNQPQHF. The CDR3 bases are TGCGCCAGCAGCCAAGGTCGTGCGGGGGCGGGCAATCAGCCCCAGCATTTT.

The DNA for the CDR3 is TGTGCCAGCAGCGTAGATTACACAGATACGCAGTATTTT. It specifies CASSVDYTDTQYF. V is TRBV9 and J is TRBJ2-3; no definite D call. In germline, CDR1 is SGDLS, CDR2 YYNGEE. Trimming took 0 bases from V and 2 from J, leaving 4 bases between them. This CDR3 is 13 amino acids long.

The J gene is TRBJ2-4, the V gene TRBV30; TRBD2 aligns across 7 bases. After removal of 3 bases from V and 6 bases from J, the junction contained 5 bases not matched to a gene. The V gene's germline CDR1 is GTSNPN and CDR2 SVGIG (reference sequence). The CDR3 sequence is 13 residues long. This chain's CDR3 is CAWRGTGGNIQYF. In nucleotides, the CDR3 is TGTGCCTGGAGGGGGACGGGAGGAAACATTCAGTACTTC.

The chain carries TRBV6-5 and TRBJ2-2; TRBD2 aligns across 9 bases. Per the germline V gene, CDR1 is MNHEY and CDR2 is SVGAGI. The V and J ends lost 2 bases and 6 bases, in that order; junction bases with no gene match: 4. The CDR3 spans 15 residues. CDR3 nucleotides: TGTGCCAGCAGTTACGGACTAGCGACCGCCGGGGAGCTGTTTTTT. Residues: CASSYGLATAGELFF.

The rearrangement links TRBV5-6 to TRBJ1-5; D might be TRBD1 (6 bases). This CDR3 spans 13 amino acids. CDR1 and CDR2 from the germline V gene are SGHDT and YYEEEE. V was clipped by 4 bases and J by 6 bases, with 11 bases between them. The CDR3 sequence is CASSRGGGQPQHF. CDR3 sequence (DNA): TGTGCCAGCAGCCGAGGGGGTGGTCAGCCCCAGCATTTT.

The count of this clone is one. J is TRBJ2-3 and V is TRBV6-6, with 12 bases matching TRBD2. The CDR3 extends over 16 amino acids. The germline CDR1 and CDR2 sequences are MNHNY and SVGAGI (reference sequence). V dropped 0 bases and J dropped 3; count of bases not matched to a gene: 1. The CDR3 bases are TGTGCCAGCAGTTACTCGACTAGCGGGGGAACAGATACGCAGTATTTT. Translation: CASSYSTSGGTDTQYF.

The rearrangement uses TRBV5-1 and TRBJ2-1; a possible D gene is TRBD1 (6 bases). The V end was cut by 0 bases, the J end by 8 bases, with 15 bases between. Germline loops: CDR1 SGHRS, CDR2 YFSETQ. This CDR3 has 15 amino acids. The CDR3 sequence is CASSLALGAGDEQFF. CDR3 sequence (DNA): TGCGCCAGCAGCTTGGCCTTAGGGGCAGGGGATGAGCAGTTCTTC.